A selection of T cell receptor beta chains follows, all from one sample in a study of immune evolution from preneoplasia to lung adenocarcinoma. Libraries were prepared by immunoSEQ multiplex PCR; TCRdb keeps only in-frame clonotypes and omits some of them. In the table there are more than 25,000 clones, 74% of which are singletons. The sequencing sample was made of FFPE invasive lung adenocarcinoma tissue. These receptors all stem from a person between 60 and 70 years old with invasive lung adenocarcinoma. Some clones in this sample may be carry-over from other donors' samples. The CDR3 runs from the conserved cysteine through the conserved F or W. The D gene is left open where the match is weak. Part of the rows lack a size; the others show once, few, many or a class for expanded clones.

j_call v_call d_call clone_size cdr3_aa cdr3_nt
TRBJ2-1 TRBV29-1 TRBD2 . CSVRRGSGRALGSDNEQFF TGCAGCGTTAGGAGGGGAAGCGGGAGGGCTTTAGGGTCCGACAATGAGCAGTTCTTC
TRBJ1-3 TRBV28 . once CASSSDSSGNTIYF TGTGCCAGCAGCTCCGACAGTTCTGGAAACACCATATATTTT
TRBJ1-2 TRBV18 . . CASSRAGGGYGYTF TGTGCCAGCTCCCGGGCGGGCGGAGGCTATGGCTACACCTTC
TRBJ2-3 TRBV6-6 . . CASRAFTTLTDTQYF TGTGCCAGCAGGGCGTTTACTACCCTCACAGATACGCAGTATTTT
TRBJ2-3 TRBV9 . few CASSVAGRGTDTQYF TGTGCCAGCAGCGTAGCGGGAAGGGGCACAGATACGCAGTATTTT
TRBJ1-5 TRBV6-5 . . CASSEVQPQHF TGTGCCAGCAGTGAAGTTCAGCCCCAGCATTTT
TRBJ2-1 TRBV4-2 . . CASSQETTGSSGGRFF TGTGCCAGCAGCCAAGAGACCACAGGGAGCTCGGGGGGCCGATTCTTC
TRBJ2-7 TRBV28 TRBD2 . CASTSGTSGTYEQYF TGTGCCAGCACCTCGGGGACTAGCGGGACCTACGAGCAGTACTTC
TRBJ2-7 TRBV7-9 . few CASSASREQYF TGTGCCAGCAGCGCATCAAGGGAGCAGTACTTC
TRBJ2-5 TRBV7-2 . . CASSLGGEEAETQYF TGTGCCAGCAGCTTAGGAGGGGAAGAGGCAGAGACCCAGTACTTC
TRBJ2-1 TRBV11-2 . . CASSLEGSPYNEQFF TGTGCCAGCAGCTTAGAGGGGAGCCCCTACAATGAGCAGTTCTTC
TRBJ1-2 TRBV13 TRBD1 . CASSSLRTGGIYGYTF TGTGCCAGCAGCTCCCTAAGGACAGGGGGCATCTATGGCTACACCTTC
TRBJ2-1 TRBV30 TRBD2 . CAYTSGTYNEQFF TGTGCCTATACTAGCGGGACGTACAATGAGCAGTTCTTC
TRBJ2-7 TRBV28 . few CASSPDPYEQYF TGTGCCAGCAGTCCCGACCCCTACGAGCAGTACTTC
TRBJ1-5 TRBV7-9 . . CASSIGNQPQHF TGTGCCAGCAGCATAGGCAATCAGCCCCAGCATTTT
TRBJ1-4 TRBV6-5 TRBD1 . CASSSKQGFGEKLFF TGTGCCAGCAGTTCCAAACAGGGGTTTGGAGAAAAACTGTTTTTT
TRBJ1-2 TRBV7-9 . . CASSLDRAMGYTF TGTGCCAGCAGCTTAGACAGGGCTATGGGCTACACCTTC
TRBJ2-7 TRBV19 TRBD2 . CASSRPRTSGNYEQYF TGTGCCAGTAGTCGACCTCGGACTAGCGGGAACTACGAGCAGTACTTC
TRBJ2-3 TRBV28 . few CASSFPQSGRDTQYF TGTGCCAGCAGTTTCCCCCAAAGCGGCCGGGATACGCAGTATTTT
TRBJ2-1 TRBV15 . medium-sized CATSRAQHNEQFF TGTGCCACCAGCCGGGCCCAACACAATGAGCAGTTCTTC
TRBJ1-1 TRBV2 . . CASGGPNMNTEAFF TGTGCCAGCGGGGGACCCAACATGAACACTGAAGCTTTCTTT